This T cell receptor (beta chain) was sequenced in a study of cytotoxic CD8 clonotypes in ibrutinib-treated CLL. At the level of the study: Across the patients, about a dozen were relapsed/refractory, about 14 treatment-naive and 17 to 18 IGHV unmutated.

About this clone: Its cognate antigen is unknown.

Sequencing sought depths of 1 in 200,000 to 1 in 1 million T cells. Some clones are missing from TCRdb's copy, which holds only in-frame ones; the method was immunoSEQ multiplex PCR. The repertoire holds some 200,000 clones, with around 70% as singletons. Findings of the study overall: Sampling times differed between sustained-remission and progressing patients.

This material consisted of PBMCs, taken after 12 months of ibrutinib treatment. This TCR derives from a human donor with chronic lymphocytic leukemia.

CDR3 residues: CASSPADSLYRTYNEQFF. CDR3 in DNA: TGTGCCAGCAGCCCGGCGGACAGCTTGTACCGTACCTACAATGAGCAGTTCTTC. The chain carries TRBV5-6 and TRBJ2-1, with D maybe TRBD1 (6 bases). Looked up from germline, CDR1 is SGHDT and CDR2 is YYEEEE. The germline V and J ends were trimmed by 4 bases and 2 bases, with 22 bases remaining between them. The CDR3 extends over 18 amino acids.